The 9 T cell receptor beta chains reported below all come from one sample, sequenced in a study of neurological immune-mediated disorders. TCRdb re-derived calls from the 5' RACE reads in MiXCR, one entry per CDR3 protein. The table has 69,000 or so distinct CDR3 sequences, around 5% seen once. Specimen: PBMCs. These receptors all come from a woman between 65 and 79 years old with multiple sclerosis.

This clonotype has a count of ten or more. J is TRBJ1-4 and V is TRBV27; 7 bases map to TRBD1. CDR1 is MNHEY, CDR2 SMNVEV, per germline (reference sequence). The CDR3 has 15 residues. V was clipped by 6 bases and J by 6 bases; unmatched bases: 10. The chain's CDR3 is CASRLKGARDEKLFF. In nucleotides, the CDR3 is TGTGCCAGCAGATTAAAGGGGGCAAGGGATGAAAAACTGTTTTTT.

This clonotype was observed at least ten times. This chain connects TRBV5-5 to TRBJ2-2, with 7 bases matching TRBD1. The CDR3 sequence is 16 residues long. With V trimmed by 5 bases and J by 6 bases, 13 bases remained unmatched. Germline V CDR1 and CDR2: SGHKS, YYEKEE (reference sequence). The CDR3 spells CASRRDRDTTPGELFF. CDR3 nucleotide sequence: TGTGCCAGCAGGAGAGACAGGGACACAACTCCCGGGGAGCTGTTTTTT.

This clonotype came up many times. The J gene is TRBJ2-5, the V gene TRBV5-1; 8 bases match TRBD1. The CDR3 loop spans 14 amino acids. J was trimmed by 1 base and V by 4 bases; bases with no gene match: 3. Germline V gives CDR1 SGHRS, CDR2 YFSETQ. The CDR3 nucleotides read TGCGCCAGCAGCCCGGGACAGGCCCAAGAGACCCAGTACTTC. Its protein product is CASSPGQAQETQYF.

This clonotype has only a few counts. V and J are TRBV20-1 and TRBJ2-3; 11 nucleotides line up with TRBD2. This CDR3 spans 16 amino acids. Germline trimming cut 0 bases from V and 3 bases from J; bases unmatched to any gene: 5. The germline V gene has CDR1 DFQATT and CDR2 SNEGSKA (reference sequence). For the CDR3, the DNA is TGCAGTGCTAGAGATCGGGGGACTAGCGGAACAGATACGCAGTATTTT. Translated, it gives CSARDRGTSGTDTQYF.

This clonotype was detected only a few times. The junction differs from germline at one of its ends, possibly a read error. This chain links TRBV12-3 or TRBV12-4 with TRBJ1-6; 10 nucleotides align to TRBD1. This CDR3 spans 14 amino acids. The CDR3 nucleotides read TGTGCCAGCAGGGGGACAGGGGATAACTCACCCCTACACTTT. This translates into CASRGTGDNSPLHF.

This clonotype is classed as medium-sized (0.01 to 0.1%). J is TRBJ2-1 and V is TRBV20-1; D gene unclear. Germline CDR1 reads DFQATT; CDR2 reads SNEGSKA (reference sequence). This CDR3 has 14 residues. Trimming shortened V by 5 bases and J by 3 bases, and 14 bases separated the two germline ends. The CDR3 region is CSAAGRFNYNEQFF. The CDR3 DNA reads TGCAGTGCTGCCGGACGGTTCAACTACAATGAGCAGTTCTTC.

The chain couples TRBV20-1 to TRBJ1-1, with D perhaps matching TRBD1 (5 bases). The CDR3 is 12 residues long. Germline V gene sequence: CDR1 DFQATT, CDR2 SNEGSKA (reference sequence). The V and J ends lost 7 bases and 1 base respectively, with 10 bases between them. The CDR3 sequence is CSGGGGNTEAFF. The CDR3 DNA sequence: TGCAGTGGCGGGGGGGGGAACACTGAAGCTTTCTTT.

This clonotype has ten or more counts. This sequence joins TRBV13 and TRBJ2-7, with unresolved D. Trimming took 0 bases from V and 3 from J, leaving 9 bases between them. Germline-derived CDR1 and CDR2 are PRHDT and FYEKMQ (reference sequence). The CDR3 length is 14 residues. Here the CDR3 DNA reads TGTGCCAGCAGCTTAGGGGCCATTCACTACGAGCAGTACTTC. Its protein is CASSLGAIHYEQYF. The entire variable domain, with the rest obtained from reference TRBV13 and TRBJ2-7, is as follows: AAGVIQSPRHLIKEKRETATLKCYPIPRHDTVYWYQQGPGQDPQFLISFYEKMQSDKGSIPDRFSAQQFSDYHSELNMSSLELGDSALYFCASSLGAIHYEQYFGPGTRLTVT.

This clonotype was detected ten times or more. The gene calls are TRBV7-2 and TRBJ1-3; D uncertain. CDR1 and CDR2 (germline): SGHTA, FQGNSA. Trimming removed 5 bases from V and 4 bases from J, with 15 bases in between. The CDR3 spans 15 residues. This CDR3 is CASSRAMERGNTIYF. CDR3 coding DNA: TGTGCCAGCAGCCGAGCCATGGAAAGAGGAAACACCATATATTTT.